The clone carrying this T cell receptor beta chain was detected many times. Antigen specificity is unknown. Other DNA sequences in this sample translate to the same CDR3. The data belong to a study of shared clonotypes between healthy human individuals. Background on the study: Per-donor plates numbered three CD4 naive, three CD4 memory, two CD8 naive and one CD8 memory. Study outcomes and limitations: Unshared clonotypes carried lower generation probabilities than those common to all four donors.

The assay ran at deep level. Template for every sorted-subset replicate PCR totaled roughly 200 ng DNA, tens of thousands of T cell genomes. TCRdb's table, derived via immunoSEQ multiplex PCR, lists solely in-frame clones and lacks some. This table holds over a million clones, 75% to 85% found once. The clonotype comes from a man between 18 and 35 years old in good health. Some clones in this sample may be carry-over from other donors' samples. Sequences were obtained from memory CD4+ T cells from PBMCs. The sample's subset: CD45RA-negative fraction.

CDR3 residues: CASSEYQEGTEAFF. Here the CDR3 DNA reads TGTGCCAGCAGTGAATATCAGGAGGGCACTGAAGCTTTCTTT. J is TRBJ1-1 and V is TRBV25-1; D uncertain. Deletions cut 0 bases from V and 4 bases from J, with 9 bases between. The CDR3 extends over 14 amino acids. Germline V CDR1 and CDR2: MGHDK, SYGVNS.